This T cell receptor beta chain was recovered during a study of blood T cell repertoires in COVID-19 (dated by TCRdb to 2018 to 2020). Study-wide context: Samples from collaborators originated in the United States, Italy and Spain and spanned both the acute and convalescent phases of COVID-19. The repertoires were released in a freely available public database meant as a resource for research on the immune response to SARS-CoV-2. Where available, HLA class I and class II types were taken from metadata supplied by the sample provider and were not determined by assay-based typing. The prospective study material was composed of cDNA or gDNA derived from T cells, B-cell-depleted T cells, or PBMCs. Deeply sampled blood TCRbeta repertoires from subjects exposed to, actively infected with, or recovered from COVID-19 were included in the dataset. Samples were obtained from the ongoing ImmuneRACE study (first 160 participants) and from over a thousand subjects provided by 6 global collaborators. A de-identified subject ID, COVID-19 status, age in years and sex were almost always included in the sample metadata.

Notes on this clone: Its antigen remains unidentified. No much larger clonotype is one base removed from it; base qualities were not supplied.

The collaborating institutions used their own protocols to collect whole blood in K2EDTA tubes. For TCRbeta analysis, collaborators shipped samples in one of three forms: frozen whole blood, isolated PBMCs, or DNA extracted from either of those sample types. TCRbeta CDR3 regions were amplified from genomic DNA by means of the immunoSEQ Assay, a bias-controlled multiplex PCR. Under the source paper's analysis protocol: The number of nucleated cells in each sample was estimated from the amplification of reference gene primers within the assay. To quantify the absolute abundance of each unique TCRbeta CDR3 rearrangement, sequence reads were collapsed and filtered. For each sample, productive Simpson clonality was calculated as the square root of Simpson's diversity index over productive rearrangements. This immuneACCESS table, as held by TCRdb, lists in-frame sequences with V and J called but not all clones. Of the missing ones, under half trace to an unresolved V gene in checked studies; the others have no known cause. D and trimming come from the DNA, and the V and J calls and clone size come from that table. This sample is represented by some 97,000 clones; about 77% of them were singletons. Jointly, the top ten make up about 12% of the sample.

General conclusions and limits of the study: The quantity of clinical and demographic metadata differed by source and by participant and was supplied without curation.

Sequenced: peripheral blood. This clonotype was sampled from a woman aged 70-85 years with acute or convalescent COVID-19.

The CDR3 region has the sequence CASRPGLAGGLNEQFF. The sequence in DNA is TGTGCCAGCAGACCCGGTCTAGCGGGGGGCCTCAATGAGCAGTTCTTC. The rearranged chain carries TRBV3-1 (or the pseudogene TRBV3-2) and TRBJ2-1; the central 11 bases match TRBD2. The CDR1 and CDR2 encoded by the germline V gene (reference sequence) are LGHDT and YNNKEL. At the junction V is shortened by 6 bases and J by 6 bases; bases outside the gene matches: 10. The CDR3 runs 16 amino acids, cysteine and phenylalanine included. This entry keeps only the CDR3 DNA: 48 bases, framed from base 1.